The present entry profiles one T cell receptor beta chain with its context. Antigen specificity is unknown. This entry belongs to a study of graft-versus-host responses after intestinal transplantation. Overall study: As for transplant type, recipients had multivisceral, liver-intestinal, or isolated intestinal grafts.

TCRdb's table, derived via immunoSEQ multiplex PCR, lists solely in-frame clones and lacks some. The table includes approximately 85,000 clones, around 93% detected once. Germline V CDR1 and CDR2: SGDLS, YYNGEE. CDR3 length equals 16 residues. The germline V and J ends were trimmed by 4 bases and 2 bases, with 17 bases remaining between them. Regarding the study as a whole: Analysis identified GvH clones in recipient marrow, with some appearing first in ileum or blood. Within the allografts of patients who had graft-donor T cell macrochimerism, graft-versus-host to host-versus-graft clonal ratios were high.

V usage is TRBV9 and J usage is TRBJ2-3; D may be TRBD2 (6 bases). The sample in question was unstimulated CD8+ T cells sorted from spleen or lymph node cells, obtained before transplant. This TCR derives from a human donor who was the organ donor for an intestinal transplant. The CDR3 reads CASSPPGTEVTDTQYF. Written as DNA, the CDR3 is TGTGCCAGCAGCCCTCCCGGGACTGAAGTCACAGATACGCAGTATTTT.